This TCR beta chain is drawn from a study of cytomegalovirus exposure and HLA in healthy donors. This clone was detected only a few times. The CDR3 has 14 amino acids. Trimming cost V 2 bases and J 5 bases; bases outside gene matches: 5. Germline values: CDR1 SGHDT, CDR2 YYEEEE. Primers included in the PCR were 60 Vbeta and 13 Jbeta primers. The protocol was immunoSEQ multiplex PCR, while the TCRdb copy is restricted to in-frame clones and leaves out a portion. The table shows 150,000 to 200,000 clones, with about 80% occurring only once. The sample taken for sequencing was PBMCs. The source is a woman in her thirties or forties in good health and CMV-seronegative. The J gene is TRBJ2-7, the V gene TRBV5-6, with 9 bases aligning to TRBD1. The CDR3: CASSFWTGVNEQYF. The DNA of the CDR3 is TGTGCCAGCAGCTTTTGGACAGGGGTCAACGAGCAGTACTTC. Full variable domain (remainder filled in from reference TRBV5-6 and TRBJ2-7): DAGVTQSPTHLIKTRGQQVTLRCSPKSGHDTVSWYQQALGQGPQFIFQYYEEEERQRGNFPDRFSGHQFPNYSSELNVNALLLGDSALYLCASSFWTGVNEQYFGPGTRLTVT.